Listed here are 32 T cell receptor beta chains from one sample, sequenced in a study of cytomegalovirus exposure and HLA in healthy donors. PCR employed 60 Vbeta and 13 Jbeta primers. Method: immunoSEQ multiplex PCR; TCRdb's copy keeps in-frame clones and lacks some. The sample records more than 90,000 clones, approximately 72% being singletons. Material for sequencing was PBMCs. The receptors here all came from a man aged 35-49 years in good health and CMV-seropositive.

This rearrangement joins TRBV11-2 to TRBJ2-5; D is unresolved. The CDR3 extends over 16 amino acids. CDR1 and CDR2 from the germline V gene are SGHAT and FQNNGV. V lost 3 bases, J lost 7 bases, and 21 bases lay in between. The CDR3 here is CASSLRPVEGSVTQYF. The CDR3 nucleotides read TGTGCCAGCAGCTTGCGGCCAGTGGAAGGTTCCGTGACCCAGTACTTC.

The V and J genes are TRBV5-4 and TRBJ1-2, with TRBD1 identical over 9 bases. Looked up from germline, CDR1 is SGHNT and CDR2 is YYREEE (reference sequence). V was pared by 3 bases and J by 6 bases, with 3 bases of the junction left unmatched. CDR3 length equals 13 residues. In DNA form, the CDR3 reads TGTGCCAGCAGCTATGACAGGGGGGATGGCTACACCTTC. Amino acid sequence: CASSYDRGDGYTF.

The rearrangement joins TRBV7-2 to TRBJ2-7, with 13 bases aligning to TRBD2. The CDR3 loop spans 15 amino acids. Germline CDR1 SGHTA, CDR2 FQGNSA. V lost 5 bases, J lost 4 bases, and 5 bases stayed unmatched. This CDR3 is CASSPRTSGSYEQYF. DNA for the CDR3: TGTGCCAGCAGCCCGCGGACTAGCGGGAGTTACGAGCAGTACTTC.

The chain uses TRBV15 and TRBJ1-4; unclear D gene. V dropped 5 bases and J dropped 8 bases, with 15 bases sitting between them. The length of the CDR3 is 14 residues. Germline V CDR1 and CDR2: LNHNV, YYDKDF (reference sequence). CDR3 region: CATSPRLGEEKLFF. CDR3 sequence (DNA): TGTGCCACCAGCCCTCGCCTTGGGGAGGAAAAACTGTTTTTT.

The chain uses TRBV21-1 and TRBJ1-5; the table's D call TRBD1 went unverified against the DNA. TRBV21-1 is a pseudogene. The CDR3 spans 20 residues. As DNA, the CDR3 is TGTGCCAGCAGCAAAGCCCGGAAAGGACAGGGGGGACGAGGCAATCAGCCCCAGCATTTT. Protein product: CASSKARKGQGGRGNQPQHF.

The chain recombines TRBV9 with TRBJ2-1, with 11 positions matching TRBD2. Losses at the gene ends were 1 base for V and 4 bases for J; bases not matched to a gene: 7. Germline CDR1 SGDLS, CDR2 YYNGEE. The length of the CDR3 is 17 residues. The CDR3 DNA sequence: TGTGCCAGCAGCGTACTAGCGGGGGGATCAAATTACAATGAGCAGTTCTTC. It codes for CASSVLAGGSNYNEQFF.

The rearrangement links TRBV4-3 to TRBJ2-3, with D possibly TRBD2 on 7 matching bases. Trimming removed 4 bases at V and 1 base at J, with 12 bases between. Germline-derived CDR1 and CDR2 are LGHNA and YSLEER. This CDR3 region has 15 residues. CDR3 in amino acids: CASSRGLAGTDTQYF. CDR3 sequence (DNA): TGCGCCAGCAGCCGGGGGCTAGCGGGCACAGATACGCAGTATTTT.

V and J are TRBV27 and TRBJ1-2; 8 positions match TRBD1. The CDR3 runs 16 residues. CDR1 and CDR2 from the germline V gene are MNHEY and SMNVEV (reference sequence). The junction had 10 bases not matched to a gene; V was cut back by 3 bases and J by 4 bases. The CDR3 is CASSFIQGASGYGYTF. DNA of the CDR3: TGTGCCAGCAGTTTTATTCAGGGGGCCTCAGGCTATGGCTACACCTTC.

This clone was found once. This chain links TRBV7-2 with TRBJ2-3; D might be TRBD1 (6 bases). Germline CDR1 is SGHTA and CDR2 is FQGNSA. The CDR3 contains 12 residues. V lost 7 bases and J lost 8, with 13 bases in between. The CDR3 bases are TGTGCCAGCACCAACAGGGTTGGTACGCAGTATTTT. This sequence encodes CASTNRVGTQYF.

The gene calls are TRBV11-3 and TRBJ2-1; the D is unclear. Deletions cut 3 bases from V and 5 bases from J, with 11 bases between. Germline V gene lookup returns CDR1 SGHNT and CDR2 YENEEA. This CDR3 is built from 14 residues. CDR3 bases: TGTGCCAGCAGCTTCCGAGTTACAGACAATGAGCAGTTCTTC. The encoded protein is CASSFRVTDNEQFF. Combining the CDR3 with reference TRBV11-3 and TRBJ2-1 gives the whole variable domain EAGVVQSPRYKIIEKKQPVAFWCNPISGHNTLYWYLQNLGQGPELLIRYENEEAVDDSQLPKDRFSAERLKGVDSTLKIQPAELGDSAVYLCASSFRVTDNEQFFGPGTRLTVL.

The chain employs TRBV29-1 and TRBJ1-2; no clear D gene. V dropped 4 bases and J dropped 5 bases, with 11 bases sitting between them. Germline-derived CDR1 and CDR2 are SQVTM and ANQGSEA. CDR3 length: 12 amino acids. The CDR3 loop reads CSVAPGRYGYTF. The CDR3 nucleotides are TGCAGCGTTGCCCCAGGCCGGTATGGCTACACCTTC.

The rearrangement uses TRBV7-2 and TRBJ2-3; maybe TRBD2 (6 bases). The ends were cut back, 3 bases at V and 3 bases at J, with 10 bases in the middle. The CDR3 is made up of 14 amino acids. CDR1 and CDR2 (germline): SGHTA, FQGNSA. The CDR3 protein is CASSFGTSTDTQYF. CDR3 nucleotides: TGTGCCAGCAGCTTTGGGACTTCTACAGATACGCAGTATTTT.

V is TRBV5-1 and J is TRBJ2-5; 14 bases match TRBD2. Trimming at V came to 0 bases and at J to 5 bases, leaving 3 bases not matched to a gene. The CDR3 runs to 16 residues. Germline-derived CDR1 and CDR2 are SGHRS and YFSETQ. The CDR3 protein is CASSLGTSGGSETQYF. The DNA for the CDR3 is TGCGCCAGCAGCTTGGGGACTAGCGGGGGGTCGGAGACCCAGTACTTC.

Written as DNA, the CDR3 is TGTGCCAGTAGTGCCCACGGGGGGACCCTCTCCTACGAGCAGTACTTC. Protein product: CASSAHGGTLSYEQYF. The V call is TRBV19, the J call TRBJ2-7; 7 bases are shared with TRBD2. Unmatched junction bases numbered 10, after V lost 5 bases and J lost 0 bases. Germline CDR1 is LNHDA and CDR2 is SQIVND (reference sequence). The CDR3 has 16 residues. The full variable domain, rest sourced from reference TRBV19 and TRBJ2-7, is DGGITQSPKYLFRKEGQNVTLSCEQNLNHDAMYWYRQDPGQGLRLIYYSQIVNDFQKGDIAEGYSVSREKKESFPLTVTSAQKNPTAFYLCASSAHGGTLSYEQYFGPGTRLTVT.

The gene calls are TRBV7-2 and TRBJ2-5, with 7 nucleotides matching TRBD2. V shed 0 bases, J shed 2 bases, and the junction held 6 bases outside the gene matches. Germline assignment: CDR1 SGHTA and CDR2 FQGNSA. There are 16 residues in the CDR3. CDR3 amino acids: CASSLALGGWQETQYF. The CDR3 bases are TGTGCCAGCAGCTTAGCGCTCGGGGGGTGGCAAGAGACCCAGTACTTC.

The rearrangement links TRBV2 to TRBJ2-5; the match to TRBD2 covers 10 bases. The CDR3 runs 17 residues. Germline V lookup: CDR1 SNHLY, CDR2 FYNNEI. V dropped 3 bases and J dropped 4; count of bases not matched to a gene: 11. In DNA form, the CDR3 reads TGTGCCAGCAGTGATCTCAGCGGGGGGGCATTCCGAGAGACCCAGTACTTC. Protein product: CASSDLSGGAFRETQYF.

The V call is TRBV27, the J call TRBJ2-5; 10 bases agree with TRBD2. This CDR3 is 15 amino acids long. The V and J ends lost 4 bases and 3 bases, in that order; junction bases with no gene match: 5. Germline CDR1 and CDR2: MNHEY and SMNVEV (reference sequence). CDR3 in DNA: TGTGCCAGCAGTTCAGCGGGGGGGAACGAAGAGACCCAGTACTTC. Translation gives CASSSAGGNEETQYF.

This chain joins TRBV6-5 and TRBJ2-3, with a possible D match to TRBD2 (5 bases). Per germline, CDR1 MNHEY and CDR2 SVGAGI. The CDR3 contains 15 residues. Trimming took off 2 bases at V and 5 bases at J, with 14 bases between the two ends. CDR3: CASSYRTSRGDTQYF. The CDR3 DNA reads TGTGCCAGCAGTTACCGGACCTCTCGGGGAGATACGCAGTATTTT.

This chain's CDR3 is CATSPIAAGELFF. The CDR3 DNA sequence: TGCGCCACCTCCCCGATAGCGGCCGGGGAGCTGTTTTTT. This chain connects TRBV10-1 to TRBJ2-2; tentative D call: TRBD2 (6 bases). From germline, CDR1 is WNHNN and CDR2 SYGVQD (reference sequence). This CDR3 has 13 amino acids. V gave up 10 bases and J gave up 6 bases, with 15 bases separating them.

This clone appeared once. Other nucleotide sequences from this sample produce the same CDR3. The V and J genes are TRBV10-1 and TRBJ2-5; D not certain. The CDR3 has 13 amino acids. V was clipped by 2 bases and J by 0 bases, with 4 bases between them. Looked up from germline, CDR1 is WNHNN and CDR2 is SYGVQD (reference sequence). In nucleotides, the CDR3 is TGCGCCAGCAGTGAGCAGTACCAAGAGACCCAGTACTTC. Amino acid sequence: CASSEQYQETQYF.

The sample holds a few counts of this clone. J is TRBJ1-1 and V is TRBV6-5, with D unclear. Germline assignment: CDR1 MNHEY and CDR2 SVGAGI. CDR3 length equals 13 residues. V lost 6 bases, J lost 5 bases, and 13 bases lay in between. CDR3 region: CASSIGGFTEAFF. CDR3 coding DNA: TGTGCCAGCAGCATCGGAGGGTTTACTGAAGCTTTCTTT.

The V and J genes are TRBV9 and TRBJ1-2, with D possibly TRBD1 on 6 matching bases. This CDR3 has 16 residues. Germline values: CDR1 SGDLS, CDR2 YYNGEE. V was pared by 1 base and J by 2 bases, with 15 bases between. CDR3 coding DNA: TGTGCCAGCAGCGTAACGGGGGGGAGGGGGAACTATGGCTACACCTTC. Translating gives CASSVTGGRGNYGYTF.

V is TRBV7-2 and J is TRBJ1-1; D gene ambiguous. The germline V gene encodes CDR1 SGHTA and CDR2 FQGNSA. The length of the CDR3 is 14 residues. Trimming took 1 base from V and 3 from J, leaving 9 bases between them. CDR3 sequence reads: CASSLGLGYTEAFF. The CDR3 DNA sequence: TGTGCCAGCAGCTTAGGGCTAGGCTACACTGAAGCTTTCTTT.

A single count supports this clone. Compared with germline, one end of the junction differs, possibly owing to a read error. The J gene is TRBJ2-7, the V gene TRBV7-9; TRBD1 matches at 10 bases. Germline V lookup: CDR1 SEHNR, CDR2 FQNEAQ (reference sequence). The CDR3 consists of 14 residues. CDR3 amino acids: CSSSQRQGAYEQYF. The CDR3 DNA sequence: TGTTCCAGCAGCCAACGACAGGGGGCGTACGAGCAGTACTTC.

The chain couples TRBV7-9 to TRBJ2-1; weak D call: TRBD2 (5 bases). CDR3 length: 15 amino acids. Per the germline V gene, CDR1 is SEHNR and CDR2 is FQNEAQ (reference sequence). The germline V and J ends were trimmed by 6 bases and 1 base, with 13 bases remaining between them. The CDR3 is CASSSGIRSYNEQFF. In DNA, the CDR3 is TGTGCCAGCAGTTCGGGAATCCGATCCTACAATGAGCAGTTCTTC.

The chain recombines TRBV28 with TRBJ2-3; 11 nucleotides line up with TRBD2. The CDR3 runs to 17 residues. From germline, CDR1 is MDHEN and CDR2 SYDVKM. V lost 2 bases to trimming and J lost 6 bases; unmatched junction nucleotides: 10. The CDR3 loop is CASSLPSRTSGWDTQYF. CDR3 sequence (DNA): TGTGCCAGCAGTTTACCATCTCGGACTAGCGGGTGGGATACGCAGTATTTT.

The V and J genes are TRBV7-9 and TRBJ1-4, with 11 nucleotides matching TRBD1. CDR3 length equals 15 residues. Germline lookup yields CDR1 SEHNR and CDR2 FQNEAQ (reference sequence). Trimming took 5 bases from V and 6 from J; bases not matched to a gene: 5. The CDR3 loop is CASSRGTGGDEKLFF. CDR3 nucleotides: TGTGCCAGCAGCCGAGGGACAGGGGGTGATGAAAAACTGTTTTTT.

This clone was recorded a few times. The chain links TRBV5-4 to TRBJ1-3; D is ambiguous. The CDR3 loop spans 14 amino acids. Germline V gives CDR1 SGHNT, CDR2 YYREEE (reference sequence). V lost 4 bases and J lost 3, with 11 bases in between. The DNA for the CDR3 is TGTGCCAGCAGCCTCGGAGGGTTTGGAAACACCATATATTTT. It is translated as CASSLGGFGNTIYF.

CDR3 DNA: TGTGCCAGCAGATCGACAGGGACCTACTCTGGAAACACCATATATTTT. It yields the protein CASRSTGTYSGNTIYF. The chain couples TRBV7-8 to TRBJ1-3; 7 bases agree with TRBD1. The V gene end was trimmed by 6 bases and the J gene end by 0 bases; junction bases not matched to a gene: 8. The germline V gene encodes CDR1 SGHVS and CDR2 FQNEAQ. The CDR3 has 16 amino acids.

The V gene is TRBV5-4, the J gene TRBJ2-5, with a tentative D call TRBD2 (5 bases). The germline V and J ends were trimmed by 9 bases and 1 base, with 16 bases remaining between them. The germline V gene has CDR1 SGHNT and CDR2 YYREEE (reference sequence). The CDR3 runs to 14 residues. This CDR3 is CATGLGSSQETQYF. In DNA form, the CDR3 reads TGTGCCACCGGTTTGGGGAGTAGCCAAGAGACCCAGTACTTC. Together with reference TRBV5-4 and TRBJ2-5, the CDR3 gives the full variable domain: ETGVTQSPTHLIKTRGQQVTLRCSSQSGHNTVSWYQQALGQGPQFIFQYYREEENGRGNFPPRFSGLQFPNYSSELNVNALELDDSALYLCATGLGSSQETQYFGPGTRLLVL.

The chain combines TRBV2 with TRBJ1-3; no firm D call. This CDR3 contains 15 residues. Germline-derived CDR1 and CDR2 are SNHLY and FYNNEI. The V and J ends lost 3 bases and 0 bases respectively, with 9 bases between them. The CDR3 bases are TGTGCCAGCAGTGATGACGGGATCTCTGGAAACACCATATATTTT. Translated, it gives CASSDDGISGNTIYF.

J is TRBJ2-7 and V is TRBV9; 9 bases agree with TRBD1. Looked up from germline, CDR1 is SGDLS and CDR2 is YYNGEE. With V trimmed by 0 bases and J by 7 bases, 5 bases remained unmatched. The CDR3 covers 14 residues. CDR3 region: CASSVEQGAREQYF. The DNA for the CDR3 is TGTGCCAGCAGCGTAGAACAGGGGGCGCGGGAGCAGTACTTC.